The 32 T cell receptor beta chains in this list originate from one sample, sequenced in a study of T cells in Graves' hyperthyroidism and ophthalmopathy. Amplified regions were TCR beta CDR3 sequences from RNA transcripts. First-round RT-PCR of the TCR CDR3 relied on the HTBI primer set. TCRdb re-called the multiplex PCR reads with MiXCR, one entry per CDR3 protein. The sample has a few hundred thousand distinct CDR3 sequences, 15% to 18% seen once; the top ten hold roughly 7.3%. The specimen sequenced was blood. All receptors derive from a woman aged 25 to 45 with Graves' hyperthyroidism.

This clonotype was seen a few times. The genes are TRBV12-3 or TRBV12-4 and TRBJ2-7; 7 bases map to TRBD1. V trimming: 3 bases; J trimming: 4 bases; junction bases outside the gene matches: 9. This CDR3 has 15 amino acids. The DNA of the CDR3 is TGTGCCAGCAGTTTTCAGGGGGTAGGCCTTTACGAGCAGTACTTC. It codes for CASSFQGVGLYEQYF.

This clonotype has at least ten counts. This chain uses TRBV5-1 with TRBJ2-1, with TRBD2 matching 9 bases. CDR1 is SGHRS and CDR2 is YFSETQ in the germline V gene. V trimming: 5 bases; J trimming: 1 base; junction bases outside the gene matches: 7. The CDR3 covers 16 residues. CDR3 in amino acids: CASRDYSGRSYNEQFF. The CDR3 nucleotides read TGCGCCAGCAGGGACTACAGCGGGAGGTCCTACAATGAGCAGTTCTTC. The full variable domain, completed using reference TRBV5-1 and TRBJ2-1, is KAGVTQTPRYLIKTRGQQVTLSCSPISGHRSVSWYQQTPGQGLQFLFEYFSETQRNKGNFPGRFSGRQFSNSRSEMNVSTLELGDSALYLCASRDYSGRSYNEQFFGPGTRLTVL.

The rearrangement links TRBV3-1 to TRBJ1-5; 12 positions agree with TRBD1. Trimming cost V 1 base and J 6 bases; bases outside gene matches: 4. This CDR3 has 16 residues. From germline, CDR1 is LGHDT and CDR2 YNNKEL (reference sequence). In DNA, the CDR3 is TGTGCCAGCAGCCAAGGGGGACAGGGGGCGGGTCAGCCCCAGCATTTT. The encoded protein is CASSQGGQGAGQPQHF.

In regard to this clonotype: A much bigger clone sits one base away, suggesting this may be a read error. The rearrangement uses TRBV20-1 and TRBJ2-7, with TRBD2 as a possible D gene (5 bases). V lost 0 bases and J lost 5, with 14 bases in between. Germline CDR1 is DFQATT and CDR2 is SNEGSKA (reference sequence). CDR3 size: 14 residues. The CDR3 bases are TGCAGTGCTAGAGATCTGGTGGCGGGTGACGAGCAGTACTTC. This encodes CSARDLVAGDEQYF.

This clonotype was seen a few times. J is TRBJ2-5 and V is TRBV5-6, with TRBD2 matching over 12 bases. Germline V gives CDR1 SGHDT, CDR2 YYEEEE. This CDR3 is 16 amino acids long. V shed 1 base and J 6 bases; nucleotides not matched to a gene: 7. CDR3 DNA sequence: TGTGCCAGCAGCTTGAGGCCTAGCGGGAGGGAACAGACCCAGTACTTC. It encodes CASSLRPSGREQTQYF.

This clonotype has at least ten counts. The chain employs TRBV18 and TRBJ2-3; 8 positions agree with TRBD2. This CDR3 region has 15 residues. V lost 2 bases, J lost 2 bases, and 3 bases stayed unmatched. The germline V gene encodes CDR1 KGHSH and CDR2 LQKENI. The CDR3: CASSPSRGATDTQYF. CDR3 in DNA: TGTGCCAGCTCACCATCGCGGGGGGCCACAGATACGCAGTATTTT.

This chain links TRBV14 with TRBJ2-3, with 11 bases identical to TRBD2. Trimming removed 3 bases from V and 2 bases from J; junction bases left unmatched: 25. This CDR3 has 23 residues. Germline assignment: CDR1 SGHDN and CDR2 FVKESK. In nucleotides, the CDR3 is TGTGCCAGCAGCCAGAGTATCGGAGGGGTAGCGGGAGGGACCCCCGTTGCCACAGATACGCAGTATTTT. This codes for CASSQSIGGVAGGTPVATDTQYF.

The V call is TRBV6-1, the J call TRBJ2-2; D not resolved. There are 12 residues in the CDR3. Deletions cut 2 bases from V and 6 bases from J, with 4 bases between. Germline V gives CDR1 MNHNS, CDR2 SASEGT. CDR3 protein: CASSEIAGELFF. The CDR3 nucleotides read TGTGCCAGCAGTGAAATCGCCGGGGAGCTGTTTTTT.

In this sample, this clonotype turned up many times. CDR3 amino acids: CASSLRVRAGGPDTQYF. Written as DNA, the CDR3 is TGTGCCAGCAGCTTAAGGGTGAGGGCGGGAGGACCAGATACGCAGTATTTT. The rearrangement links TRBV11-2 to TRBJ2-3; 8 bases align to TRBD2. The V gene's germline CDR1 is SGHAT and CDR2 FQNNGV. CDR3 size: 17 residues. V was clipped by 2 bases and J by 4 bases; unmatched bases: 11.

This clonotype showed up many times. The V gene is TRBV28, the J gene TRBJ1-1; D perhaps matches TRBD1 (5 bases). The CDR3 has 15 residues. CDR1 is MDHEN and CDR2 is SYDVKM in the germline V gene. Trimming removed 5 bases from V and 0 bases from J, with 13 bases in between. The chain's CDR3 is CASSPADNMNTEAFF. The CDR3, as DNA: TGTGCCAGCAGTCCGGCGGACAACATGAACACTGAAGCTTTCTTT.

This clonotype was detected ten times or more. The V gene is TRBV27, the J gene TRBJ2-7, with D perhaps TRBD1 or TRBD2 (5 bases each). V lost 3 bases and J lost 6, with 12 bases in between. From germline, CDR1 is MNHEY and CDR2 SMNVEV (reference sequence). CDR3 size: 13 residues. The DNA of the CDR3 is TGTGCCAGCAGTTTGGGACCTGGCGGCGAGCAGTACTTC. As protein: CASSLGPGGEQYF.

This clonotype appeared a few times. The V gene is TRBV3-1, the J gene TRBJ2-1; tentatively, D is TRBD2 (6 bases). The CDR3 length is 15 residues. Trimming removed 6 bases at V and 6 bases at J, with 18 bases between. CDR1 is LGHDT and CDR2 is YNNKEL in the germline V gene (reference sequence). For the CDR3, the DNA is TGTGCCAGCAGTCCCCGTGGGGGAGGTCCCAATGAGCAGTTCTTC. This codes for CASSPRGGGPNEQFF.

This clonotype occurred a few times. This chain uses TRBV28 with TRBJ2-1; 12 bases line up with TRBD2. CDR1 MDHEN and CDR2 SYDVKM come from the germline V gene. The CDR3 extends over 15 amino acids. V gave up 3 bases and J gave up 8 bases; unmatched junction bases: 5. The CDR3 DNA sequence: TGTGCCAGCAGTTTTGGACTAGCGGGAACGTATGAGCAGTTCTTC. This sequence encodes CASSFGLAGTYEQFF. Looking up the rest from reference TRBV28 and TRBJ2-1 gives the full variable domain: DVKVTQSSRYLVKRTGEKVFLECVQDMDHENMFWYRQDPGLGLRLIYFSYDVKMKEKGDIPEGYSVSREKKERFSLILESASTNQTSMYLCASSFGLAGTYEQFFGPGTRLTVL.

The gene calls are TRBV4-1 and TRBJ2-3; 8 nucleotides agree with TRBD2. V was clipped by 2 bases and J by 2 bases; unmatched bases: 6. CDR3 length: 16 amino acids. Germline V lookup: CDR1 MGHRA, CDR2 YSYEKL. The CDR3 sequence is CASSQLGGGLTDTQYF. The CDR3 DNA sequence: TGCGCCAGCAGCCAATTGGGCGGGGGGCTCACAGATACGCAGTATTTT.

Ten or more counts support this clonotype. V and J are TRBV28 and TRBJ2-2; D is possibly TRBD2 (5 bases). V was cut by 5 bases and J by 0 bases, with 10 bases left in between. This CDR3 comprises 15 residues. Germline CDR1 MDHEN, CDR2 SYDVKM. The CDR3 DNA follows: TGTGCCAGCAGTAAGACTATGACGAACACCGGGGAGCTGTTTTTT. The encoded protein is CASSKTMTNTGELFF.

This clonotype was detected many times. The chain is built from TRBV2 and TRBJ2-4; D ambiguous. Germline V CDR1 and CDR2: SNHLY, FYNNEI. This CDR3 is 12 amino acids long. The ends were cut back, 6 bases at V and 5 bases at J, with 8 bases in the middle. The CDR3 DNA sequence: TGTGCCAGCAGAAAAGATGAAAACATTCAGTACTTC. It is translated as CASRKDENIQYF. The whole variable domain, filled in from reference TRBV2 and TRBJ2-4, reads EPEVTQTPSHQVTQMGQEVILRCVPISNHLYFYWYRQILGQKVEFLVSFYNNEISEKSEIFDDQFSVERPDGSNFTLKIRSTKLEDSAMYFCASRKDENIQYFGAGTRLSVL.

A few counts support this clonotype. The junction departs from germline at one end; a sequencing error may be responsible. The CDR3 reads CASSLAEGPRACATNEKLFF. DNA of the CDR3: TGTGCTAGCAGCTTAGCAGAAGGCCCCAGGGCTTGTGCAACTAATGAAAAACTGTTTTTT. V usage is TRBV7-7 and J usage is TRBJ1-4; the D gene is possibly TRBD1 (5 bases). The CDR3 has 20 residues. CDR1 is SSHAT, CDR2 FNYEAQ, per germline (reference sequence).

In the case of this clonotype: A much larger clone differs from this one at a single base, so this may be a read error. The V and J genes are TRBV20-1 and TRBJ2-5, with 14 bases lining up with TRBD2. This CDR3 is built from 15 residues. Germline V gene data show CDR1 as DFQATT and CDR2 as SNEGSKA (reference sequence). CDR3 sequence reads: CSATGLAGVQATQHF. Written as DNA, the CDR3 is TGCAGTGCCACGGGACTAGCGGGAGTCCAAGCGACCCAGCACTTC.

This clonotype has a count of ten or more. The chain is built from TRBV2 and TRBJ1-1; D not resolved. Germline V gene data show CDR1 as SNHLY and CDR2 as FYNNEI. This CDR3 spans 14 amino acids. V was shortened by 3 bases and J by 6 bases, with 14 bases between the two germline ends. CDR3 loop: CASSDRRRLAEAFF. The CDR3 nucleotides are TGTGCCAGCAGTGACCGTCGGCGTTTAGCTGAAGCTTTCTTT.

There are many counts of this clonotype. The CDR3 sequence: CASRKSTGTVLHNEQFF. CDR3 in DNA: TGTGCCAGCAGGAAATCGACCGGGACGGTGTTACACAATGAGCAGTTCTTC. The chain couples TRBV28 to TRBJ2-1, with D tentatively TRBD1 or TRBD2 (5 bases each). Trimming pared 6 bases from V and 5 bases from J, leaving 23 bases between. Germline CDR1 MDHEN, CDR2 SYDVKM. The CDR3 loop spans 17 amino acids.

The table lists this clonotype with a few counts. This rearrangement joins TRBV20-1 to TRBJ2-5, with TRBD2 as a possible D gene (7 bases). V gave up 1 base and J gave up 5 bases, with 14 bases separating them. CDR1 and CDR2 (germline): DFQATT, SNEGSKA (reference sequence). This CDR3 contains 14 residues. The DNA of the CDR3 is TGCAGTGCTAGAGGGGAGGGGGAGCCGGAGACCCAGTACTTC. It specifies CSARGEGEPETQYF.

The sample holds many counts of this clonotype. J is TRBJ1-2 and V is TRBV12-3 or TRBV12-4; D perhaps matches TRBD1 (5 bases). V lost 0 bases and J 6 bases, leaving 11 bases between the germline ends. The CDR3 runs to 14 residues. The CDR3 loop reads CASSLAGVVHGYTF. For the CDR3, the DNA is TGTGCCAGCAGTTTAGCGGGGGTTGTGCATGGCTACACCTTC.

V gene TRBV12-3 or TRBV12-4 combines with J gene TRBJ2-1; the D is unclear. Trimming removed 3 bases from V and 8 bases from J, with 14 bases in between. The CDR3 loop spans 14 amino acids. The CDR3 spells CASSFRRTGDEQFF. For the CDR3, the DNA is TGTGCCAGCAGTTTTCGACGTACTGGCGATGAGCAGTTCTTC.

This clonotype was picked up many times. The rearrangement links TRBV5-1 to TRBJ2-1, with D tentatively TRBD1 (8 bases). Trimming left V 4 bases short and J 6 bases short, with 14 bases between. This CDR3 contains 14 residues. Germline V CDR1 and CDR2: SGHRS, YFSETQ. The CDR3 sequence is CASSVDREGNEQFF. The CDR3 bases are TGCGCCAGCAGCGTGGACAGGGAGGGCAATGAGCAGTTCTTC.

This clonotype was seen repeatedly, ten times or more. V is TRBV6-1 and J is TRBJ1-5, with D tentatively TRBD1 (5 bases). With 4 bases removed from V and 0 bases from J, the gap between germline ends came to 7 bases. Per germline, CDR1 MNHNS and CDR2 SASEGT. The CDR3 runs 14 residues. The CDR3 loop reads CASSVRGSNQPQHF. The CDR3, as DNA: TGTGCCAGCAGTGTAAGGGGTAGCAATCAGCCCCAGCATTTT.

The genes are TRBV20-1 and TRBJ2-4, with TRBD2 matching over 16 bases. Germline V gives CDR1 DFQATT, CDR2 SNEGSKA (reference sequence). The CDR3 is 17 residues long. J gave up 0 bases and V 3 bases, and 2 bases lay outside the gene matches. CDR3 in amino acids: CSARGLAGGLAKNIQYF. CDR3 DNA: TGCAGTGCTAGGGGACTAGCGGGAGGGCTAGCCAAAAACATTCAGTACTTC.

This clonotype showed up many times. V is TRBV30 and J is TRBJ1-1; 7 bases are a match to TRBD1. This CDR3 region has 12 residues. The V and J ends lost 6 bases and 3 bases, in that order; junction bases with no gene match: 4. Germline values: CDR1 GTSNPN, CDR2 SVGIG (reference sequence). CDR3 nucleotide sequence: TGTGCCTGTTACAGGGGTTACACTGAAGCTTTCTTT. It encodes CACYRGYTEAFF.

This chain links TRBV7-9 with TRBJ2-3, with 7 bases identical to TRBD1. Germline V lookup: CDR1 SEHNR, CDR2 FQNEAQ (reference sequence). The length of the CDR3 is 16 residues. Germline trimming cut 5 bases from V and 4 bases from J; bases unmatched to any gene: 12. The CDR3 spells CASSTNRGWIPDTQYF. DNA of the CDR3: TGTGCCAGCAGCACAAACAGGGGCTGGATACCAGATACGCAGTATTTT.

Only a few counts were recorded for this clonotype. V is TRBV7-9 and J is TRBJ2-7; 9 nucleotides line up with TRBD1. V dropped 3 bases and J dropped 5; count of bases not matched to a gene: 11. The CDR3 runs 16 residues. Germline V CDR1 and CDR2: SEHNR, FQNEAQ (reference sequence). The DNA for the CDR3 is TGTGCCAGCAGCTTTTTGGTCGGGACAGGGATCAACGAGCAGTACTTC. Translation: CASSFLVGTGINEQYF.

The chain has TRBV7-3 and TRBJ2-2, with D tentatively TRBD1 or TRBD2 (6 bases each). CDR3 length: 19 amino acids. Deletions cut 1 base from V and 1 base from J, with 19 bases between. CDR1 and CDR2 (germline): SGHTA, FQGTGA. The CDR3 protein is CASSLIGGVRGVNTGELFF. The DNA of the CDR3 is TGTGCCAGCAGCTTAATAGGGGGTGTGCGGGGAGTGAACACCGGGGAGCTGTTTTTT.

This clonotype appeared many times. The chain is built from TRBV27 and TRBJ2-3, with TRBD2 matching 9 bases. Germline assignment: CDR1 MNHEY and CDR2 SMNVEV (reference sequence). Losses at the gene ends were 5 bases for V and 0 bases for J; bases not matched to a gene: 6. The CDR3 spans 16 residues. CDR3 in amino acids: CASSPVAGVSTDTQYF. In DNA form, the CDR3 reads TGTGCCAGCAGTCCAGTAGCGGGAGTAAGCACAGATACGCAGTATTTT.

Only a few counts were recorded for this clonotype. The gene calls are TRBV4-3 and TRBJ2-7; D possibly corresponds to TRBD1 (6 bases). The germline V and J ends were trimmed by 0 bases and 2 bases, with 8 bases remaining between them. This CDR3 comprises 14 residues. Germline V gives CDR1 LGHNA, CDR2 YSLEER. CDR3 DNA sequence: TGCGCCAGCAGCCAAGACACAGGGACCTACGAGCAGTACTTC. It is translated as CASSQDTGTYEQYF.